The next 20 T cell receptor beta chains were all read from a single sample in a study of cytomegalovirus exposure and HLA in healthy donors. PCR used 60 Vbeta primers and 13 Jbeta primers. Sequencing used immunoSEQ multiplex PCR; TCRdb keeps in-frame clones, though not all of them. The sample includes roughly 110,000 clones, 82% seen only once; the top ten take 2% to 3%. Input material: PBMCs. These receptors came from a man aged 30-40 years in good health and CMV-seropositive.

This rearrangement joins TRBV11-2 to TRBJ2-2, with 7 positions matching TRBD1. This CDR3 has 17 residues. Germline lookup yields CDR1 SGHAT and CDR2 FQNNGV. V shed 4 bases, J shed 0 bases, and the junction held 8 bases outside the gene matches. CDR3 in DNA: TGTGCCAGCAGCTCACCCCCCGGGACAGCGAACACCGGGGAGCTGTTTTTT. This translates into CASSSPPGTANTGELFF.

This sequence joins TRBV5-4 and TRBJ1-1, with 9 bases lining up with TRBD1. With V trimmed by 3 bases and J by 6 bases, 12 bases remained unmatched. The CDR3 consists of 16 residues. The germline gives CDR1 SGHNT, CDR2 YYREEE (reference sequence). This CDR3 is CASSSGGTGRSPEAFF. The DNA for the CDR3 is TGTGCCAGCAGCTCAGGGGGGACAGGGAGGAGCCCTGAAGCTTTCTTT.

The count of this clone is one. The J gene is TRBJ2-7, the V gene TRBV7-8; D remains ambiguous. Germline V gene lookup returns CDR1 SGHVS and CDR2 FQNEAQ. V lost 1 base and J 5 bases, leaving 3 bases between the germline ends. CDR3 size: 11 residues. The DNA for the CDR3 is TGTGCCAGCAGCTTAGTCGACGAGCAGTACTTC. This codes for CASSLVDEQYF.

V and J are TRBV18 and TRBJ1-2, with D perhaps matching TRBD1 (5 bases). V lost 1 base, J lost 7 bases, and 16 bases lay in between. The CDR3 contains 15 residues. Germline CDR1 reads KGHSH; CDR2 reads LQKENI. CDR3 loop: CASSPLELRVGGYTF. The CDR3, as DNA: TGTGCCAGCTCACCACTTGAACTCAGGGTCGGTGGCTACACCTTC.

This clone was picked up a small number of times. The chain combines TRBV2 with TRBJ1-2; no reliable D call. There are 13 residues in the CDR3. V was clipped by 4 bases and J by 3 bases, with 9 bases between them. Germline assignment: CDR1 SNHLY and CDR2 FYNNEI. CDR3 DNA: TGTGCCAGCAGTGCTGGCAACCACTATGGCTACACCTTC. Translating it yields CASSAGNHYGYTF.

The CDR3 DNA reads TGCGCCAGCAGCCAAGATCTCCTAGCGGGGGCCATCACAGATACGCAGTATTTT. Translation gives CASSQDLLAGAITDTQYF. This chain joins TRBV4-1 and TRBJ2-3; TRBD2 matches at 10 bases. Unmatched junction bases numbered 8, after V lost 0 bases and J lost 2 bases. The germline CDR1 and CDR2 sequences are MGHRA and YSYEKL. The CDR3 sequence is 18 residues long.

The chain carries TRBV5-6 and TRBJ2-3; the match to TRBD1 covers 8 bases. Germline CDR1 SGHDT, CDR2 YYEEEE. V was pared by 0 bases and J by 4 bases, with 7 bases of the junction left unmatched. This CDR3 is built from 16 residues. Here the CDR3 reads CASSLGGQVAADTQYF. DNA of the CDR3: TGTGCCAGCAGCTTGGGGGGACAGGTGGCGGCAGATACGCAGTATTTT.

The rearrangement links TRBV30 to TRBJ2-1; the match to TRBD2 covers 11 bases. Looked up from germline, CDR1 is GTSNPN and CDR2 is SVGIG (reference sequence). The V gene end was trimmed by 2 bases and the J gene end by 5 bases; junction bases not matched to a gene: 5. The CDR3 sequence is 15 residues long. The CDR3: CAWSLASGGNNEQFF. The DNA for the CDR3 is TGTGCCTGGAGTCTAGCTAGCGGGGGGAACAATGAGCAGTTCTTC.

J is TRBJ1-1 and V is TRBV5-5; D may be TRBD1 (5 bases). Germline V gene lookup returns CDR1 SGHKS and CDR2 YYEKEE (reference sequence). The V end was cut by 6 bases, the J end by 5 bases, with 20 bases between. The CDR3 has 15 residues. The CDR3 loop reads CASTIRQGGRTEAFF. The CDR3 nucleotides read TGTGCCAGCACTATTCGCCAGGGAGGAAGGACTGAAGCTTTCTTT.

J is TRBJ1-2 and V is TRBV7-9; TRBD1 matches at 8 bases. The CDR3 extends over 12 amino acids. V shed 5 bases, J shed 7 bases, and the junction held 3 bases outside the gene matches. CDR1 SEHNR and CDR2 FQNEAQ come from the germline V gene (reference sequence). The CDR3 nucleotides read TGTGCCAGCAGCCCGGGGACAGGTGGCTACACCTTC. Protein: CASSPGTGGYTF.

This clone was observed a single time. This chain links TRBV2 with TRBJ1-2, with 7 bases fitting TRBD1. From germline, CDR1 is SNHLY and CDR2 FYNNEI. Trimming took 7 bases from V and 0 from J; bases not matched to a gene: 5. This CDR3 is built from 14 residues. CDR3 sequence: CASKMTGSNYGYTF. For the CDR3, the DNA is TGTGCCAGCAAGATGACAGGGTCTAACTATGGCTACACCTTC.

This CDR3 reads CAISEGDRSNTEAFF. The CDR3 bases are TGTGCCATCAGTGAGGGCGACAGATCGAACACTGAAGCTTTCTTT. The chain combines TRBV10-3 with TRBJ1-1, with D perhaps TRBD1 (5 bases). Between the trimmed V and J ends, which lost 2 bases and 1 base, there was a span of 11 bases. Germline V gene lookup returns CDR1 ENHRY and CDR2 SYGVKD. The length of the CDR3 is 15 residues.

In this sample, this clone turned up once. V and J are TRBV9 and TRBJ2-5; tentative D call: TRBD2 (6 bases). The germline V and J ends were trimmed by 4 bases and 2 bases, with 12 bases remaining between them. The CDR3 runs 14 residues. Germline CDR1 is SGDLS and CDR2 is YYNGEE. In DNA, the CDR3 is TGTGCCAGCAGCTCCGGGACTGCTCAAGAGACCCAGTACTTC. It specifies CASSSGTAQETQYF.

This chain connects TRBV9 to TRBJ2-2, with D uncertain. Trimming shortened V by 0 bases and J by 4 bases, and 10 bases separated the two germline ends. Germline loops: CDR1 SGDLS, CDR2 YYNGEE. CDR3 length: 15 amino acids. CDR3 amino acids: CASSVDYYSTGELFF. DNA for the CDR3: TGTGCCAGCAGCGTAGACTACTATTCCACCGGGGAGCTGTTTTTT.

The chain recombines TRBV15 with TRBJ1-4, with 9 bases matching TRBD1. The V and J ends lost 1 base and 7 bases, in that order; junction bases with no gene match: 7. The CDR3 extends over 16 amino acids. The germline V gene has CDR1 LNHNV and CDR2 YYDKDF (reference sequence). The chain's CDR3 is CATSRVVQGAGEKLFF. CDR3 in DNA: TGTGCCACCAGCAGAGTCGTACAGGGGGCTGGTGAAAAACTGTTTTTT.

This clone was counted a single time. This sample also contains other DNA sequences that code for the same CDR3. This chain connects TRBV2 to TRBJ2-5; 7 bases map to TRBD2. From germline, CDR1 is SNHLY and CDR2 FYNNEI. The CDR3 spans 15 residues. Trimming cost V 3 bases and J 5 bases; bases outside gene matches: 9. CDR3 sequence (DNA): TGTGCCAGCAGTGAGCCCGGGGCCGGGGGGGAGACCCAGTACTTC. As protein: CASSEPGAGGETQYF.

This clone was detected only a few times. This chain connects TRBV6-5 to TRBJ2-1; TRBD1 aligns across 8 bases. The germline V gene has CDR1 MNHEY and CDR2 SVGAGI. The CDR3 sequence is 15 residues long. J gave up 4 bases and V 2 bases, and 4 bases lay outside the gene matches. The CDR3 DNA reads TGTGCCAGCAGTTACGGACAGGGAAGTTACAATGAGCAGTTCTTC. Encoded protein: CASSYGQGSYNEQFF.

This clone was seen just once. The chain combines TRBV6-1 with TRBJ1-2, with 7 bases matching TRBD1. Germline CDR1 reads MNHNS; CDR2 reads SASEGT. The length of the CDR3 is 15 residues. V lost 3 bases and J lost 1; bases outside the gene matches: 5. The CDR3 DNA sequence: TGTGCCAGCAGTGACGGGACAGCCAATAACTATGGCTACACCTTC. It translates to CASSDGTANNYGYTF.

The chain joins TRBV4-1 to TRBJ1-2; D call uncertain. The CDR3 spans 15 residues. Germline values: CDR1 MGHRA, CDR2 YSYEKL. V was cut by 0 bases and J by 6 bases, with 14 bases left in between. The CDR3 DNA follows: TGCGCCAGCAGCCAAGATGACACCTTTTCGGATGGCTACACCTTC. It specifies CASSQDDTFSDGYTF.

The chain's CDR3 is CASSEYPGFMNTEAFF. The CDR3 nucleotides read TGCGCCAGCAGCGAGTATCCAGGGTTCATGAACACTGAAGCTTTCTTT. The chain is built from TRBV5-1 and TRBJ1-1, with a possible D match to TRBD1 (5 bases). V lost 4 bases and J lost 0, with 16 bases in between. CDR1 is SGHRS, CDR2 YFSETQ, per germline. The CDR3 extends over 16 amino acids.